This passage covers 14 T cell receptor beta chains from one sample sequenced in a study of OX40 agonist ivuxolimab in advanced cancers. The table came from immunoSEQ multiplex PCR; TCRdb's copy has only in-frame clones and leaves some out. The sample comprises under 90,000 clones, over 85% of which are singletons, and approximately 0.3% rests with the top ten. The source material was CD4+ or CD8+ T cells sorted from blood, sampled in a trial of the OX40 agonist ivuxolimab. These receptor sequences come from an adult with an advanced solid tumor such as melanoma, head and neck, liver or kidney cancer.

The CDR3 DNA reads TGCGCCAGCAGTGACCAATCCTACGAGCAGTACTTC. Protein: CASSDQSYEQYF. The gene calls are TRBV5-1 and TRBJ2-7; D is undetermined. Germline V gives CDR1 SGHRS, CDR2 YFSETQ. V was pared by 5 bases and J by 1 base, with 7 bases between. The CDR3 is 12 residues long.

The rearrangement links TRBV10-3 to TRBJ1-1; possible D gene TRBD1, 5 bases. The V end was cut by 6 bases, the J end by 0 bases, with 14 bases between. This CDR3 is 15 amino acids long. Germline values: CDR1 ENHRY, CDR2 SYGVKD. CDR3 nucleotides: TGTGCCATCAGGGACATTGGAGGACTGAACACTGAAGCTTTCTTT. Encoded protein: CAIRDIGGLNTEAFF.

The gene calls are TRBV27 and TRBJ2-3; D not certain. CDR1 and CDR2 from the germline V gene are MNHEY and SMNVEV (reference sequence). Trimming removed 4 bases from V and 6 bases from J, with 8 bases in between. This CDR3 comprises 12 residues. CDR3 bases: TGTGCCAGCAGTTCGATGGGGGATACGCAGTATTTT. It translates to CASSSMGDTQYF.

The chain employs TRBV7-9 and TRBJ1-2, with TRBD1 as a possible D gene (6 bases). This CDR3 has 15 residues. Per the germline V gene, CDR1 is SEHNR and CDR2 is FQNEAQ (reference sequence). V gave up 4 bases and J gave up 4 bases, with 16 bases separating them. The CDR3 reads CASSSSTGAGYGYTF. CDR3 DNA: TGTGCCAGCAGCTCTTCGACAGGAGCGGGCTATGGCTACACCTTC.

The chain recombines TRBV4-3 with TRBJ2-1, with D possibly matching TRBD1 (6 bases). In germline, CDR1 is LGHNA, CDR2 YSLEER. The CDR3 runs to 15 residues. V gave up 4 bases and J gave up 5 bases, with 15 bases separating them. For the CDR3, the DNA is TGCGCCAGCAGCCCAACAGGGAATTGGGACAATGAGCAGTTCTTC. Translated, it gives CASSPTGNWDNEQFF.

The chain has TRBV5-1 and TRBJ1-1; 9 positions match TRBD1. Looked up from germline, CDR1 is SGHRS and CDR2 is YFSETQ. Trimming removed 7 bases from V and 4 bases from J; junction bases left unmatched: 8. The CDR3 is made up of 14 amino acids. The CDR3 coding sequence is TGCGCCAGCCACTCGGGACAGGGCTTCACTGAAGCTTTCTTT. Translating it yields CASHSGQGFTEAFF.

The rearrangement links TRBV19 to TRBJ2-1; no reliable D call. CDR1 and CDR2 from the germline V gene are LNHDA and SQIVND (reference sequence). The CDR3 has 14 residues. Trimming left V 7 bases short and J 5 bases short, with 15 bases between. The CDR3 nucleotides read TGTGCCAGTACATCCAGCGTCCCACACAATGAGCAGTTCTTC. Residues: CASTSSVPHNEQFF.

The chain couples TRBV28 to TRBJ2-1, with TRBD2 matching over 13 bases. V dropped 6 bases and J dropped 7; count of bases not matched to a gene: 6. Germline CDR1 and CDR2: MDHEN and SYDVKM. The CDR3 spans 15 residues. This CDR3 reads CASREGLAGRNEQFF. The DNA of the CDR3 is TGTGCCAGCAGGGAGGGACTAGCGGGAAGGAATGAGCAGTTCTTC. The whole variable domain, remainder taken from reference TRBV28 and TRBJ2-1, is DVKVTQSSRYLVKRTGEKVFLECVQDMDHENMFWYRQDPGLGLRLIYFSYDVKMKEKGDIPEGYSVSREKKERFSLILESASTNQTSMYLCASREGLAGRNEQFFGPGTRLTVL.

This chain joins TRBV5-6 and TRBJ1-1; D remains unclear. CDR3 size: 12 residues. V shed 3 bases and J shed 3 bases, with 6 bases lying between them. Per germline, CDR1 SGHDT and CDR2 YYEEEE. In DNA, the CDR3 is TGTGCCAGCAGCTCCGAATACACTGAAGCTTTCTTT. Its translation: CASSSEYTEAFF. The full variable domain, in which reference TRBV5-6 and TRBJ1-1 provide the parts outside the CDR3, is DAGVTQSPTHLIKTRGQQVTLRCSPKSGHDTVSWYQQALGQGPQFIFQYYEEEERQRGNFPDRFSGHQFPNYSSELNVNALLLGDSALYLCASSSEYTEAFFGQGTRLTVV.

The chain employs TRBV5-1 and TRBJ1-2, with 10 bases matching TRBD1. The CDR3 extends over 15 amino acids. V lost 0 bases and J lost 6; bases outside the gene matches: 5. Germline V lookup: CDR1 SGHRS, CDR2 YFSETQ. This chain's CDR3 is CASSLEGTGADGYTF. Written as DNA, the CDR3 is TGCGCCAGCAGCTTGGAAGGGACAGGGGCAGATGGCTACACCTTC.

This clone was seen a single time. The chain carries TRBV18 and TRBJ2-5; D is unclear. The CDR3 is 12 amino acids. V was pared by 6 bases and J by 5 bases, with 10 bases between. Germline assignment: CDR1 KGHSH and CDR2 LQKENI. CDR3 DNA: TGTGCCAGCTCTCGCGCGGATGAGACCCAGTACTTC. Protein product: CASSRADETQYF. Based on the CDR3 plus reference TRBV18 and TRBJ2-5, the full variable domain is NAGVMQNPRHLVRRRGQEARLRCSPMKGHSHVYWYRQLPEEGLKFMVYLQKENIIDESGMPKERFSAEFPKEGPSILRIQQVVRGDSAAYFCASSRADETQYFGPGTRLLVL.

The chain couples TRBV5-5 to TRBJ2-6, with D perhaps TRBD1 (5 bases). The CDR3 has 17 amino acids. CDR1 SGHKS and CDR2 YYEKEE come from the germline V gene (reference sequence). V was cut by 4 bases and J by 0 bases, with 14 bases left in between. Here the CDR3 DNA reads TGTGCCAGCAGCATAACAGGATCCAGCTCTGGGGCCAACGTCCTGACTTTC. Translation: CASSITGSSSGANVLTF.

The chain combines TRBV20-1 with TRBJ2-7; D call uncertain. CDR3 length: 11 amino acids. CDR1 is DFQATT, CDR2 SNEGSKA, per germline (reference sequence). Trimming left V 6 bases short and J 1 base short, with 7 bases between. The CDR3 nucleotides read TGCAGTGCAGGGCAGTCCTACGAGCAGTACTTC. It codes for CSAGQSYEQYF.

Here the CDR3 reads CASRDSLYEQYF. The DNA of the CDR3 is TGTGCCAGCAGGGACAGTCTCTACGAGCAGTACTTC. This rearrangement joins TRBV6-5 to TRBJ2-7, with D maybe TRBD1 (6 bases). This CDR3 comprises 12 residues. V gave up 6 bases and J gave up 3 bases, with 9 bases separating them. Germline V gene lookup returns CDR1 MNHEY and CDR2 SVGAGI.